This TCR beta chain derives from a study of blood T cell repertoires in COVID-19. Across the study: Whether acute or convalescent, the COVID-19 samples came from the United States, Italy and Spain.

Produced via immunoSEQ multiplex PCR; TCRdb's table is partial and in-frame only. The data hold roughly 50,000 clones, with about 90% observed a single time. The sequenced sample was peripheral blood. This clonotype was obtained from a man aged 45-65 years with active COVID-19.

Written as DNA, the CDR3 is TGCGCCAGCAGCTACACAGGACAGGGGGGTACAGATACGCAGTATTTT. Translating it yields CASSYTGQGGTDTQYF. This rearrangement joins TRBV5-1 to TRBJ2-3; 10 nucleotides match TRBD1. Per germline, CDR1 SGHRS and CDR2 YFSETQ. Unmatched junction bases numbered 7, after V lost 3 bases and J lost 3 bases. The CDR3 totals 16 residues.